This T cell receptor (beta chain) was sequenced in a study of blood T cell repertoires in COVID-19. Study overall: T cells, B-cell-depleted T cells, or PBMCs supplied cDNA or gDNA.

Original handling: By means of reference gene primer amplification, nucleated cell counts were estimated. Assay: immunoSEQ multiplex PCR; the TCRdb copy retains only in-frame clones and omits some. The DNA was the basis for D and trimming; V, J and clone size are from that table. The sample shows about 68,000 clones, roughly 84% of them seen only once. The CDR3 extends over 13 amino acids. CDR1 MNHEY and CDR2 SMNVEV come from the germline V gene (reference sequence). The V gene lost 5 bases and the J gene lost 13 bases, with 15 bases spanning the gap. The origin of this receptor is a man aged 50-60 years with active COVID-19. Sequencing was performed on peripheral blood. The chain combines TRBV27 with TRBJ1-6; a weak D match, TRBD1 (5 bases). CDR3 sequence (DNA): TGTGCCAGCAGTCAAGACAGTAGGCGGCCCCTCCACTTT. Residues: CASSQDSRRPLHF.